This is a list of T cell receptor beta chains from one sample in a study of cytomegalovirus exposure and HLA in healthy donors. Measured with immunoSEQ multiplex PCR; TCRdb has only the in-frame clones, and not every one. The sample shows around 180,000 clones, about 73% of them seen only once. The sequenced sample consisted of PBMCs. These receptors were taken from a woman in her 50s in good health and CMV-seropositive. CDR3s include the opening cysteine and the closing phenylalanine or tryptophan.

>TRBJ1-2|TRBV10-3
CAISALRVPVYGYTF
>TRBJ2-7|TRBV6-1
CASSMGRVRYEQYF
>TRBJ2-1|TRBV5-4
CASSLVPSFIYNEQFF
>TRBJ2-3|TRBV6-1
CASGGQSTDTQYF
>TRBJ2-2|TRBV7-8
CASSLSPSANTGELFF
>TRBJ2-1|TRBV30
CAWTGGQAYNEQFF
>TRBJ2-1|TRBV4-1
CASSQHGLAGDNEQFF
>TRBJ1-2|TRBV30
CAWTSGANGYTF
>TRBJ2-7|TRBV5-1
CASSPGGTGTYEQYF
>TRBJ2-5|TRBV4-1
CASSPPGLAPTQYF
>TRBJ2-7|TRBV27
CATGRSYEQYF
>TRBJ1-5|TRBV30
CAWGTGGNQPQHF
>TRBJ1-1|TRBV14
CASSQFPGSEAFF
>TRBJ2-1|TRBV7-7
CASSPGLAGGNDERFF
>TRBJ1-2|TRBV18
CASSPGTGRFNYGYTF
>TRBJ2-3|TRBV9
CASSGQEPSTDTQYF
>TRBJ1-5|TRBV7-9
CASSLDGGMGQPQHF
>TRBJ1-5|TRBV10-3
CAIGTGDSNQPQHF
>TRBJ2-4|TRBV18
CASSPGQVNGKNIQYF
>TRBJ2-3|TRBV7-9
CASSLAATDTQYF
>TRBJ2-7|TRBV5-4
CASSLGDRESLNEQYF
>TRBJ1-2|TRBV2
CASRGRSYTF
>TRBJ2-2|TRBV7-9
CASSSGQVGELFF
>TRBJ2-4|TRBV9
CASSPATLAGGIAKNIQYF
>TRBJ2-2|TRBV6-5
CASSAGRGNAGELFF
>TRBJ2-1|TRBV7-2
CASSLGATSGANEQFF
>TRBJ1-5|TRBV6-1
CASSTTRQPQHF
>TRBJ2-3|TRBV5-1
CASSPGGTDTQYF
>TRBJ1-2|TRBV6-1
CASTWDRNYGYTF
>TRBJ1-2|TRBV12-1
CASSFVAPGGGVYGYTF
>TRBJ2-3|TRBV5-6
CASSLVAGGPAPADTQYF
>TRBJ2-5|TRBV2
CASSEGAGGRETQYF
>TRBJ2-6|TRBV5-1
CASSSDSGKANVLTF